This section outlines one T cell receptor (beta chain) sequence together with its context. Pretreatment sampling and on-treatment sampling together yielded between 1 and 8 samples for each patient. The germline V gene encodes CDR1 MGHRA and CDR2 YSYEKL. The CDR3 loop spans 17 amino acids. V dropped 0 bases and J dropped 2 bases, with 16 bases sitting between them. These data originate in a study of PD-L1 blockade in urothelial cancer. Study in general: Analyzed time points were 3 weeks (second dose) and 6 weeks after therapy began. Median T cell yield from blood was 130,000 to 150,000.

Sequenced by immunoSEQ multiplex PCR; TCRdb stores in-frame clones only, minus some. Among under 35,000 clones listed, 87% were seen once. The specimen was PBMCs, collected around atezolizumab (anti-PD-L1) treatment. V is TRBV4-1 and J is TRBJ2-5; D is perhaps TRBD2 (5 bases). This TCR derives from a man aged 50 to 60 with urothelial cancer. CDR3 region: CASSQESGRVAQETQYF. The CDR3 DNA is TGCGCCAGCAGCCAAGAAAGTGGGAGAGTAGCTCAAGAGACCCAGTACTTC.